The clone carrying this T cell receptor (beta chain) came up a few times. Its antigen remains unidentified. The V segment lost 2 bases and the J segment 7 bases; nucleotides outside the gene matches: 15. This CDR3 has 19 residues. Germline V gene data show CDR1 as SGHDN and CDR2 as FVKESK. The data derive from a study of T-cell memory formation after mild COVID-19. Turning to the study itself: Clusters of TCRs were largely donor specific.

From 5'RACE with constant-segment primers came TCR alpha and TCR beta cDNA libraries that carried sample barcodes and UMIs. In TCRdb, the 5' RACE reads were re-called with MiXCR into one record per CDR3 protein. The table lists about 390,000 distinct CDR3 sequences, around 21% of them singletons. General observations from the study: A balance of CD4 and CD8 characterized clones contracting day 15 to 85, whereas later expanders leaned CD4+. Nothing confirmed that second-wave clones peaking on day 37 were specific for SARS-CoV-2.

Sequenced input: PBMCs or a T cell subset sorted from them (not recorded which). This chain connects TRBV14 to TRBJ2-3; 13 bases agree with TRBD2. This clonotype originated in an adult woman who had mild COVID-19 (a few samples of this study predate the infection). Cell type and time point are not known. The CDR3 DNA is TGTGCCAGCAGCCAAAGTCCCCAAGGACTAGCGGGGGCTGGGAATACGCAGTATTTT. Encoded protein: CASSQSPQGLAGAGNTQYF.